These T cell receptor beta chains were read from a single sample in a study of control samples from healthy donors and cancer patients. TCRdb's copy holds only in-frame clones and misses some; the assay was immunoSEQ multiplex PCR. Here the sample spans more than 50,000 clones, approximately 85% being singletons. The sequenced sample was blood. The receptors derive from a man aged 40-49 years in good health. Both conserved end residues are part of each CDR3.

V gene	J gene	CDR3 protein
TRBV6-1	TRBJ1-2	CASSEFGTGELGYTF
TRBV7-2	TRBJ2-5	CASSYAGSITQETQYF
TRBV29-1	TRBJ1-2	CSVEDTDYGYTF
TRBV7-2	TRBJ2-5	CASSPPGETQYF
TRBV15	TRBJ1-2	CATSSKSTYGYTF
TRBV30	TRBJ2-1	CAWRASLTDYNEQFF
TRBV11-2	TRBJ1-2	CASSLGVGYTF
TRBV5-1	TRBJ2-5	CASSLEGAGGWGETQYF
TRBV29-1	TRBJ1-1	CSVERQLNTEAFF
TRBV11-2	TRBJ1-2	CASSTDSDRRFSYGYTF
TRBV21-1	TRBJ2-1	CASSPPLGSVSYNEQFF
TRBV2	TRBJ2-3	CASSSSSVQTDTQYF
TRBV27	TRBJ2-7	CASSLTGTASYEQYF
TRBV12-3/TRBV12-4	TRBJ1-1	CASSFGENTEAFF
TRBV9	TRBJ2-7	CASSVEDSGSYEQYF
TRBV7-2	TRBJ1-5	CASSLTVNSNQPQHF
TRBV12-3/TRBV12-4	TRBJ1-2	CASSSDHGYTF
TRBV9	TRBJ1-4	CASSHRATATNEKLFF
TRBV11-3	TRBJ2-3	CASSPGASSTDTQYF
TRBV4-1	TRBJ2-6	CASSQERSGANVLTF
TRBV28	TRBJ1-1	CASSGTLNTEAFF
TRBV7-9	TRBJ2-7	CASSRTVPYEQYF
TRBV14	TRBJ1-1	CASSPWDGVNTEAFF
TRBV5-6	TRBJ2-7	CASSFRQGAYEQYF
TRBV3-1/TRBV3-2	TRBJ1-6	CASSLQEIYNSPLHF
TRBV18	TRBJ2-7	CASSPPSSYEQYF
TRBV3-1/TRBV3-2	TRBJ1-6	CASSTGTDNSPLHF
TRBV11-2	TRBJ1-2	CASSFLLGGADYGYTF
TRBV9	TRBJ2-5	CASSVAGAMKQETQYF
TRBV28	TRBJ2-5	CASRFPSSGETQYF
TRBV7-2	TRBJ1-5	CASSLGNRVNQPQHF
TRBV2	TRBJ2-1	CASRKGTGEQFF
TRBV12-5	TRBJ1-5	CASGLRPGQWLTPQHF
TRBV7-2	TRBJ2-7	CASSLVREGSYEQYF
TRBV7-2	TRBJ1-1	CASRIQGGTEAFF
TRBV29-1	TRBJ1-2	CSVAGSYGYTF
TRBV28	TRBJ1-5	CASRLGTVSNQPQHF
TRBV27	TRBJ1-2	CASSSPDSYGYTF
TRBV5-4	TRBJ1-4	CASSDGTVPYLNEKLFF
TRBV5-5	TRBJ1-6	CASSFAGVDNSPLHF
TRBV11-2	TRBJ1-2	CASSLARGNYGYTF
TRBV15	TRBJ2-5	CATSRTSGGQETQYF
TRBV18	TRBJ1-2	CASSPQDGYGYTF
TRBV9	TRBJ1-4	CASSPWSGSNEKLFF
TRBV4-2	TRBJ1-5	CASSQERRGESNQPQHF
TRBV7-9	TRBJ1-4	CASSLSEKLFF
TRBV5-4	TRBJ1-2	CASSFWVQGPNGYTF
TRBV7-3	TRBJ1-1	CASSLVSSPGAGTEAFF
TRBV2	TRBJ2-3	CASSGSESTDTQYF
TRBV27	TRBJ2-7	CASSTTGGYEQYF
TRBV5-5	TRBJ2-5	CASSHAGEETQYF
TRBV7-2	TRBJ1-3	CASSLGVGSGNTIYF
TRBV5-8	TRBJ1-3	CASSDLSSGNTIYF
TRBV18	TRBJ2-2	CASSPFSTGELFF
TRBV7-9	TRBJ2-3	CASTRGRSTDTQYF
TRBV10-3	TRBJ2-3	CAISEMSQGAVDTQYF
TRBV19	TRBJ2-3	CASTLGGGPSTDTQYF